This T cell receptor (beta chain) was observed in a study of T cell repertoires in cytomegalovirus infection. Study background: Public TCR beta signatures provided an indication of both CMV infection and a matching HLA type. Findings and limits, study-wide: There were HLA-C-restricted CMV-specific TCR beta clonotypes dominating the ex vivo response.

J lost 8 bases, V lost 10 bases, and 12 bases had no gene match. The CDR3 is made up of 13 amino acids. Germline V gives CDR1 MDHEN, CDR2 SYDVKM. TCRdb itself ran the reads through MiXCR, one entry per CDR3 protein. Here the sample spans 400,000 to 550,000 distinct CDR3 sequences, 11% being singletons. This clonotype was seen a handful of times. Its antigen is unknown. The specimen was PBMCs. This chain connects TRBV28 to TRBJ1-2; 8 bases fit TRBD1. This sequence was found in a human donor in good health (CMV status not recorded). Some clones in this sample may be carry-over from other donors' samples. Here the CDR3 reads CATLDRASSGYTF. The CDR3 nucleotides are TGTGCCACACTGGACAGGGCAAGTAGCGGCTACACCTTC.